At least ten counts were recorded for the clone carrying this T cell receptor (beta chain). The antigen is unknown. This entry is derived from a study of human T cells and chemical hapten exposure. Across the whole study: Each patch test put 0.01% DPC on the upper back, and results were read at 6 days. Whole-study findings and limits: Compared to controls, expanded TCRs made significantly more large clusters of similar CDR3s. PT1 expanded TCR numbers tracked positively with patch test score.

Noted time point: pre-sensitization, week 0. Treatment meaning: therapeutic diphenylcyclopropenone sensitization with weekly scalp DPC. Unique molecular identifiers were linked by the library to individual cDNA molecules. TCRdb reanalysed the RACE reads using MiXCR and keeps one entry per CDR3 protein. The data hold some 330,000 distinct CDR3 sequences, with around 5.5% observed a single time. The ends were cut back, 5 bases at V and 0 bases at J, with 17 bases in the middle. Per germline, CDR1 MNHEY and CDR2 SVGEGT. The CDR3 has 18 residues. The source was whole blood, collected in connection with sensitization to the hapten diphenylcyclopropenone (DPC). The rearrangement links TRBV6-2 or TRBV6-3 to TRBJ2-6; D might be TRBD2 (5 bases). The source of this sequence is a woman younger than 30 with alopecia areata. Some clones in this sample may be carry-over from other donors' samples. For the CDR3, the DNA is TGTGCCAGCAGTAATCATACCGGGATCTTCTCTGGGGCCAACGTCCTGACTTTC. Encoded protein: CASSNHTGIFSGANVLTF.